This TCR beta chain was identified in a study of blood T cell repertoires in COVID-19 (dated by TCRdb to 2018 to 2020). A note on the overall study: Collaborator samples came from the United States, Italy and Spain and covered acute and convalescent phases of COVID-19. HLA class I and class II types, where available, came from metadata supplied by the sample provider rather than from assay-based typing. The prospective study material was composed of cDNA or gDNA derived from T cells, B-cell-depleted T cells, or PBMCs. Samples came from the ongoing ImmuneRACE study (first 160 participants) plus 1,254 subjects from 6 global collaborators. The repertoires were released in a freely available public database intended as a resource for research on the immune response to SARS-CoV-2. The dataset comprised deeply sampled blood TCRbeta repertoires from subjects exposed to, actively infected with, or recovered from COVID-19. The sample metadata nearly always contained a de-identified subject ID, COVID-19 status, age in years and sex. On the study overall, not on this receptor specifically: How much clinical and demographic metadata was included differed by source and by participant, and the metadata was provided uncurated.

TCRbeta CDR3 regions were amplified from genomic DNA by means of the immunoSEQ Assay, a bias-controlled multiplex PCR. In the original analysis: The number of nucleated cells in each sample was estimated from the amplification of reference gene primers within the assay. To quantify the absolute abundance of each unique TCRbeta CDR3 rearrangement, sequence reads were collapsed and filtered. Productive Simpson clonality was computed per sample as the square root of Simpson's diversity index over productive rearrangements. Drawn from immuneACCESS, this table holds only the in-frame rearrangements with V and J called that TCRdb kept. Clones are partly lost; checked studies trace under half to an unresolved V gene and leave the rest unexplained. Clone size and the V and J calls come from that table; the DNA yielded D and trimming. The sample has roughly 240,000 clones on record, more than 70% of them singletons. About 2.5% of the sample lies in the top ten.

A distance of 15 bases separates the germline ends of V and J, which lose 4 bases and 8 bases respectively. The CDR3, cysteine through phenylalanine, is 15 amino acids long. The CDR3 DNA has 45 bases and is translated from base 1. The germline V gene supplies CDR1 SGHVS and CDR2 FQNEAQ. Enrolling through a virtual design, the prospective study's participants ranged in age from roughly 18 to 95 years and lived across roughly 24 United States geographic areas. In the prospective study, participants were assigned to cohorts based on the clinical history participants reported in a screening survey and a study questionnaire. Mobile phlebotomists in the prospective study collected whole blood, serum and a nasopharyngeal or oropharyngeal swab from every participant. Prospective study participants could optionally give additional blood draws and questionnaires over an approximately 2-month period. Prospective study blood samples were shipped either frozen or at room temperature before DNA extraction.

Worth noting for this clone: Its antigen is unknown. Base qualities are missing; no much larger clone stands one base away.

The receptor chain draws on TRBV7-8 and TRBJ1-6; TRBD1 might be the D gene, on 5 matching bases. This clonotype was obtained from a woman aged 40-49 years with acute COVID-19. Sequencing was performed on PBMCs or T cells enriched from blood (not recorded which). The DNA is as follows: TGTGCCAGCAGCTATCAGGGTTCTCGGGATTCACCCCTCCACTTT. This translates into CASSYQGSRDSPLHF.